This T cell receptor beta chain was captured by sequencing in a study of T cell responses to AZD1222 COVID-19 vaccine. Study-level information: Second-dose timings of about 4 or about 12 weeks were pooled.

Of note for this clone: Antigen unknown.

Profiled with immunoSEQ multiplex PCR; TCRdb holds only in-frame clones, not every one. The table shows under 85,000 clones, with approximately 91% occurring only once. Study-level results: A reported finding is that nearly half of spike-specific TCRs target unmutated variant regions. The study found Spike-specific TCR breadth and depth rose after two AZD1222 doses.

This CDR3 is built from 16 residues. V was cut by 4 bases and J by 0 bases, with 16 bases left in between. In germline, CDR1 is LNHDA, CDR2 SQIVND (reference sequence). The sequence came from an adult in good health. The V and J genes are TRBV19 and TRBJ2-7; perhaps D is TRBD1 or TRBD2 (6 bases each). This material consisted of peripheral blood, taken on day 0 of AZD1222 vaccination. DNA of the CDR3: TGTGCCAGTAGTACTGGGGCACGGGGGCTCTCCTACGAGCAGTACTTC. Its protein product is CASSTGARGLSYEQYF.